What follows are 3 T cell receptor beta chains derived from one specimen sequenced in a study of T cells in Graves' hyperthyroidism and ophthalmopathy. Using RNA transcripts as the source, TCR beta CDR3 regions were amplified. The HTBI set primed first-round TCR CDR3 RT-PCR. TCRdb re-called the multiplex PCR reads with MiXCR, one entry per CDR3 protein. The data hold about 480,000 distinct CDR3 sequences, with roughly an eighth observed a single time. The sequencing sample was made of blood. The receptor set was obtained from a woman aged 18-35 years with Graves' hyperthyroidism.

This clonotype was counted ten times or more. The chain joins TRBV2 to TRBJ1-5; a possible D gene is TRBD1 (6 bases). Looked up from germline, CDR1 is SNHLY and CDR2 is FYNNEI. The CDR3 covers 13 residues. Trimming took off 6 bases at V and 11 bases at J, with 17 bases between the two ends. The CDR3 DNA follows: TGTGCCAGCAGGGAGACAGGCGGCAAGACCCAGCATTTT. Its protein is CASRETGGKTQHF.

This clonotype was observed at least ten times. The chain carries TRBV7-8 and TRBJ1-5, with 8 bases lining up with TRBD1. CDR1 and CDR2 from the germline V gene are SGHVS and FQNEAQ. The CDR3 has 15 residues. With V trimmed by 1 base and J by 7 bases, 6 bases remained unmatched. The CDR3 is CASSLGTGQGQPQHF. CDR3 sequence (DNA): TGTGCCAGCAGCTTAGGGACAGGGCAAGGCCAGCCCCAGCATTTT.

This clonotype was seen only a few times. The genes are TRBV7-9 and TRBJ2-1, with 7 bases fitting TRBD1. Per germline, CDR1 SEHNR and CDR2 FQNEAQ (reference sequence). The V segment lost 7 bases and the J segment 4 bases; nucleotides outside the gene matches: 7. This CDR3 is built from 14 residues. The CDR3 DNA is TGTGCCAGCAAACCGGGACAGACTTACAATGAGCAGTTCTTC. This translates into CASKPGQTYNEQFF. Variable domain in full (rest from reference TRBV7-9 and TRBJ2-1): DTGVSQNPRHKITKRGQNVTFRCDPISEHNRLYWYRQTLGQGPEFLTYFQNEAQLEKSRLLSDRFSAERPKGSFSTLEIQRTEQGDSAMYLCASKPGQTYNEQFFGPGTRLTVL.